The 22 T cell receptor beta chains reported below all come from one sample, sequenced in a study of CD8+CD57+ T cells in acquired aplastic anemia. TCR beta VDJ and CDR3 were profiled, and genomic DNA was the template. TCRdb recomputed calls from the reads with MiXCR, one row per CDR3 protein. Among fewer than 70,000 distinct CDR3 sequences, around half were seen once, and the ten largest hold 6.5% to 9.5%. The sequenced sample consisted of sorted CD4+, CD8+, or CD8+CD57+ T cells (not recorded which) from PBMCs. The source of these receptors is a human donor in good health, serving as a control.

CDR3 sequence reads: CASSPSGTGHGYTF. The CDR3 DNA sequence: TGTGCCAGCAGCCCATCCGGGACAGGTCATGGCTACACCTTC. The chain is built from TRBV3-1 and TRBJ1-2; TRBD1 matches 8 bases. V trimming: 4 bases; J trimming: 6 bases; junction bases outside the gene matches: 7. This CDR3 comprises 14 residues. Germline V gene lookup returns CDR1 LGHDT and CDR2 YNNKEL (reference sequence).

The chain recombines TRBV29-1 with TRBJ1-2, with 9 bases fitting TRBD1. Germline V CDR1 and CDR2: SQVTM, ANQGSEA. The CDR3 has 11 residues. J lost 10 bases, V lost 6 bases, and 6 bases had no gene match. The DNA for the CDR3 is TGCAGCGTGGGGACAGGGCTCACCTACACCTTC. As protein: CSVGTGLTYTF.

The V gene is TRBV10-1, the J gene TRBJ2-3, with D possibly matching TRBD2 (6 bases). CDR3 size: 15 residues. Between the trimmed V and J ends, which lost 2 bases and 5 bases, there was a span of 14 bases. CDR1 is WNHNN, CDR2 SYGVQD, per germline (reference sequence). In nucleotides, the CDR3 is TGCGCCAGCAGTGAGGGGGAGGCCGGGGAAGATACGCAGTATTTT. This gives the protein CASSEGEAGEDTQYF.

This clonotype was observed a handful of times. The chain uses TRBV27 and TRBJ1-4; D possibly corresponds to TRBD1 (5 bases). Germline V gives CDR1 MNHEY, CDR2 SMNVEV (reference sequence). V gave up 5 bases and J gave up 6 bases, with 13 bases separating them. The CDR3 covers 14 residues. CDR3 amino acids: CASSLNRGDEKLFF. DNA for the CDR3: TGTGCCAGCAGTCTTAACCGGGGCGATGAAAAACTGTTTTTT.

A word on this clonotype: At one of its ends the junction is not consistent with the germline gene, which may arise from a read error. V usage is TRBV7-2 and J usage is TRBJ2-7; D possibly corresponds to TRBD1 (7 bases). This CDR3 comprises 13 residues. CDR1 is SGHTA, CDR2 FQGNSA, per germline. CDR3 protein: CAGRGTATHEQYF. The CDR3 DNA follows: TGTGCCGGCAGGGGGACTGCGACCCACGAGCAGTACTTC.

This chain links TRBV29-1 with TRBJ2-7; 10 bases are a match to TRBD1. The CDR3 length is 14 residues. CDR1 SQVTM and CDR2 ANQGSEA come from the germline V gene. J gave up 2 bases and V 7 bases, and 8 bases lay outside the gene matches. The CDR3 bases are TGCAGCGCAAGACAGGGGGCTTATGCCTACGAGCAGTACTTC. This gives the protein CSARQGAYAYEQYF.

This rearrangement joins TRBV19 to TRBJ2-7; 8 bases are shared with TRBD1. Germline V gene sequence: CDR1 LNHDA, CDR2 SQIVND (reference sequence). The CDR3 runs 16 residues. Trimming at V came to 3 bases and at J to 1 base, leaving 8 bases not matched to a gene. CDR3: CASSIVPGQGSYEQYF. CDR3 bases: TGTGCCAGTAGTATTGTCCCCGGACAGGGATCCTACGAGCAGTACTTC.

Notes on this clonotype: It is likely a read error, because the conserved phenylalanine at the end of the CDR3 is missing. The chain uses TRBV4-3 and TRBJ2-7, with D possibly being TRBD1 (6 bases). CDR1 is LGHNA, CDR2 YSLEER, per germline. This CDR3 is built from 17 residues. V was pared by 4 bases and J by 1 base, with 20 bases between. The CDR3, as DNA: TGCGCCAGCAGCCGTCCTCAAAAGGACAGCGGATCCTACGAGCAGTACCTC. Translating it yields CASSRPQKDSGSYEQYL.

This clonotype has ten or more counts. The rearrangement joins TRBV7-8 to TRBJ1-5; the match to TRBD1 covers 7 bases. The V and J ends lost 1 base and 0 bases, in that order; junction bases with no gene match: 3. The CDR3 is 16 amino acids. Germline values: CDR1 SGHVS, CDR2 FQNEAQ. DNA of the CDR3: TGTGCCAGCAGCTTAGAGACAGGGATTAGCAATCAGCCCCAGCATTTT. It codes for CASSLETGISNQPQHF.

This sequence joins TRBV9 and TRBJ1-2; the D is unclear. CDR1 is SGDLS and CDR2 is YYNGEE in the germline V gene. This CDR3 comprises 15 residues. V was clipped by 2 bases and J by 2 bases, with 13 bases between them. The CDR3 nucleotides are TGTGCCAGCAGCGTTGTGCAGCCAGGAAACTATGGCTACACCTTC. This codes for CASSVVQPGNYGYTF. Full variable domain (rest looked up from reference TRBV9 and TRBJ1-2): DSGVTQTPKHLITATGQRVTLRCSPRSGDLSVYWYQQSLDQGLQFLIQYYNGEERAKGNILERFSAQQFPDLHSELNLSSLELGDSALYFCASSVVQPGNYGYTFGSGTRLTVV.

This clonotype was detected ten times or more. CDR3 nucleotides: TGCAGTGCTAGAGATGCAGCGGGAGGGGACTCCTACGAGCAGTACTTC. It encodes CSARDAAGGDSYEQYF. The chain carries TRBV20-1 and TRBJ2-7, with 10 bases fitting TRBD2. This CDR3 contains 16 residues. Germline V gene lookup returns CDR1 DFQATT and CDR2 SNEGSKA (reference sequence). V dropped 0 bases and J dropped 0; count of bases not matched to a gene: 5.

The chain employs TRBV2 and TRBJ2-5; maybe TRBD1 (6 bases). V was clipped by 6 bases and J by 5 bases, with 10 bases between them. This CDR3 has 12 amino acids. CDR1 SNHLY and CDR2 FYNNEI come from the germline V gene. The CDR3 DNA reads as TGTGCCAGCAGACAGGGTGGGGAGACCCAGTACTTC. Its protein product is CASRQGGETQYF.

V usage is TRBV20-1 and J usage is TRBJ2-1, with 11 bases that match TRBD2. The germline V gene has CDR1 DFQATT and CDR2 SNEGSKA (reference sequence). The CDR3 loop spans 21 amino acids. Trimming cost V 0 bases and J 0 bases; bases outside gene matches: 16. CDR3 nucleotides: TGCAGTGCTAGAGATTCGGCGGCTCTAGCGGGGGGAATTTGCTCCTACAATGAGCAGTTCTTC. Translation: CSARDSAALAGGICSYNEQFF.

This clonotype was recorded many times. The rearrangement joins TRBV6-5 to TRBJ1-1; D is ambiguous. This CDR3 is 15 amino acids long. Germline V gene sequence: CDR1 MNHEY, CDR2 SVGAGI. V was clipped by 7 bases and J by 3 bases, with 18 bases between them. The chain's CDR3 is CASTAYTAIDTEAFF. For the CDR3, the DNA is TGTGCCAGCACAGCCTACACAGCTATCGACACTGAAGCTTTCTTT.

This clonotype was observed at least ten times. This chain joins TRBV5-4 and TRBJ2-2, with D possibly matching TRBD1 (5 bases). The CDR3 sequence is 15 residues long. Trimming took off 4 bases at V and 4 bases at J, with 14 bases between the two ends. Germline V CDR1 and CDR2: SGHNT, YYREEE (reference sequence). The CDR3 nucleotides read TGTGCCAGCAGCCCCAGGGCAGCCTTCACCGGGGAGCTGTTTTTT. Protein: CASSPRAAFTGELFF.

The chain carries TRBV2 and TRBJ1-6; 7 bases agree with TRBD1. J gave up 7 bases and V 4 bases, and 4 bases lay outside the gene matches. The germline V gene encodes CDR1 SNHLY and CDR2 FYNNEI. This CDR3 has 14 residues. The CDR3 bases are TGTGCCAGCAGTGGCGGGACAGTAAATTCACCCCTCCACTTT. Translation: CASSGGTVNSPLHF.

This clonotype was seen only a few times. The CDR3 nucleotides are TGTGCCATCAGGGACGAACGTGATCAGCCCCAGCATTTT. This translates into CAIRDERDQPQHF. V and J are TRBV10-3 and TRBJ1-5; no clear D. V gave up 6 bases and J gave up 5 bases, with 11 bases separating them. CDR3 length: 13 amino acids. The germline gives CDR1 ENHRY, CDR2 SYGVKD.

V is TRBV11-1 and J is TRBJ2-2; 10 positions agree with TRBD2. This CDR3 spans 16 amino acids. J lost 4 bases, V lost 3 bases, and 5 bases had no gene match. Germline CDR1 and CDR2: SGHAT and FQDESV (reference sequence). The CDR3 DNA follows: TGTGCCAGCAGCTTTACGCTAGCGGGAGTCACCGGGGAGCTGTTTTTT. Protein: CASSFTLAGVTGELFF.

This clonotype was counted many times. The chain is built from TRBV7-8 and TRBJ2-1; 11 bases line up with TRBD1. This CDR3 has 16 amino acids. V gave up 0 bases and J gave up 7 bases; unmatched junction bases: 5. Germline V CDR1 and CDR2: SGHVS, FQNEAQ. CDR3 in amino acids: CASSLALGQGGNEQFF. The DNA of the CDR3 is TGTGCCAGCAGCTTAGCGTTGGGACAGGGGGGGAATGAGCAGTTCTTC.

This clonotype was seen ten or more times. The genes are TRBV7-9 and TRBJ1-4; D is possibly TRBD1 (6 bases). This CDR3 is 15 amino acids long. V was cut by 1 base and J by 3 bases, with 9 bases left in between. The germline CDR1 and CDR2 sequences are SEHNR and FQNEAQ (reference sequence). DNA for the CDR3: TGTGCCAGCAGCTTAGAGGGGACATCTAATGAAAAACTGTTTTTT. This sequence encodes CASSLEGTSNEKLFF.

This chain joins TRBV7-6 and TRBJ1-2; 7 nucleotides agree with TRBD1. After removal of 5 bases from V and 8 bases from J, the junction contained 8 bases not matched to a gene. The germline V gene has CDR1 SGHVS and CDR2 FNYEAQ. The CDR3 covers 13 residues. CDR3 nucleotide sequence: TGTGCCAGCAGCGGACAGGAGGGCGAAGGCTACACCTTC. Encoded protein: CASSGQEGEGYTF.

This clonotype was observed at least ten times. CDR3 nucleotides: TGTGCCTGGAACTCAGGTTGGAGTGAGCAGTTCTTC. This sequence encodes CAWNSGWSEQFF. The genes are TRBV30 and TRBJ2-1; D gene ambiguous. Looked up from germline, CDR1 is GTSNPN and CDR2 is SVGIG (reference sequence). Deletions cut 4 bases from V and 9 bases from J, with 13 bases between. The CDR3 spans 12 residues.